The clone carrying this T cell receptor (beta chain) was seen only a few times. Its target is unknown. This sample stems from a study of T-cell reconstitution after alpha-beta-depleted transplantation in children. Study outcomes and limitations: Expanded graft clones numbering several hundred reportedly gave rise to alpha-beta T cells about two months after transplant.

Using unique molecular identifiers, the investigators prepared the TCRbeta library. One entry per CDR3 protein results from TCRdb running MiXCR on the PCR reads. The data hold more than 200,000 distinct CDR3 sequences, with around 7.7% observed a single time. This CDR3 has 12 residues. CDR1 and CDR2 from the germline V gene are DFQATT and SNEGSKA (reference sequence). Trimming cost V 4 bases and J 1 base, with 7 bases left between them. The TCR comes from a male patient under 10 years old who had a stem cell transplant for acute myeloid leukemia, so the T cells may come from the graft donor. The chain employs TRBV20-1 and TRBJ2-5; possible D gene TRBD1, 6 bases. Sequences were derived from PBMCs, mostly from graft donor cells, sampled 360 days after TCRalphabeta/CD19-depleted stem cell transplant. CDR3 sequence (DNA): TGCAGTGCTACAGGGGCCCAAGAGACCCAGTACTTC. Translated: CSATGAQETQYF.